This TCR beta chain emerged from a study of cytomegalovirus exposure and HLA in healthy donors. In the PCR, 60 Vbeta and 13 Jbeta primers were used. Sequenced by immunoSEQ multiplex PCR; TCRdb stores in-frame clones only, minus some. The sample records fewer than 130,000 clones, about three quarters being singletons. The CDR3 covers 14 residues. Per germline, CDR1 MDHEN and CDR2 SYDVKM. Trimming took off 1 base at V and 4 bases at J, with 7 bases between the two ends. The rearrangement uses TRBV28 and TRBJ2-2; D not certain. This receptor was identified in a woman in her sixties or seventies in good health and CMV-seropositive. Sequencing used PBMCs. DNA of the CDR3: TGTGCCAGCAGTTTATCTGGGCCCACCGGGGAGCTGTTTTTT. Translated, it gives CASSLSGPTGELFF. Full variable domain (remainder filled in from reference TRBV28 and TRBJ2-2): DVKVTQSSRYLVKRTGEKVFLECVQDMDHENMFWYRQDPGLGLRLIYFSYDVKMKEKGDIPEGYSVSREKKERFSLILESASTNQTSMYLCASSLSGPTGELFFGEGSRLTVL.